The clone carrying this TCR beta chain was picked up a small number of times. Its antigen is unidentified. Time point described: persistent/refractory GD, antithyroid drugs over 5 years with positive TRAb. With RNA extracted from PBMCs as input, the TCR library was made. Libraries of TCR beta came from iRepertoire HTBI primers plus Arm-PCR of CDR3 regions. Original processing notes: Detected in the samples were 55 to 65 TRBV and 12 to 15 TRBJ segments. TCRdb processed the multiplex PCR reads anew with MiXCR; each CDR3 protein has one entry. The V and J calls were not made by the authors but by TCRdb's processing. The sample has 450,000 or so distinct CDR3 sequences; roughly 23% are singletons. The data belong to a study of regulatory T cells in long-lasting Graves disease. Findings of the study overall: TRBV28 was favored in persistent disease, as were TRBJ1-2 and TRBJ2-5. Newly diagnosed Graves' patients exceeded persistent ones in TCR diversity.

Germline V gene data show CDR1 as GTSNPN and CDR2 as SVGIG (reference sequence). The CDR3 loop spans 11 amino acids. Trimming shortened V by 0 bases and J by 6 bases, and 3 bases separated the two germline ends. The receptor's source is a female donor with Graves disease. Sequencing was performed on peripheral blood mononuclear cells (PBMCs), taken when the disease was refractory, from a patient treated with antithyroid drugs. The J gene is TRBJ2-4, the V gene TRBV30; D is unclear. CDR3 coding DNA: TGTGCCTGGAGTGTCGCAAACATTCAGTACTTC. Amino acids: CAWSVANIQYF.